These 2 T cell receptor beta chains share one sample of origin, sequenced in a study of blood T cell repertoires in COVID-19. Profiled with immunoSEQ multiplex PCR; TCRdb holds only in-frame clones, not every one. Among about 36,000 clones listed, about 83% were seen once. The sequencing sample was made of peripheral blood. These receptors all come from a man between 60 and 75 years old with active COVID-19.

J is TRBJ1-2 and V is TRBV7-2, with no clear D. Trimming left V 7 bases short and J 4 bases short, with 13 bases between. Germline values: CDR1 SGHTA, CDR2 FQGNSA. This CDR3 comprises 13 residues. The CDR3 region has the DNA TGTGCCAGCACCCCACCCACAACCTATGGCTACACCTTC. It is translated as CASTPPTTYGYTF.

The CDR3 sequence is CASRDRDNSPLHF. CDR3 sequence (DNA): TGCGCCAGCCGGGACAGGGATAATTCACCCCTCCACTTT. The chain couples TRBV5-1 to TRBJ1-6, with 9 bases that match TRBD1. Trimming took 7 bases from V and 5 from J; bases not matched to a gene: 1. CDR1 SGHRS and CDR2 YFSETQ come from the germline V gene. This CDR3 has 13 amino acids.